This T cell receptor beta chain stems from a study of CXCR3-negative and CXCR3-positive naive CD8 T cells. Points from the study as a whole: Memory CD8+ cells showed much lower diversity, while both naive subsets displayed comparably high diversity. Hydrophobicity was higher for TRB CDR3s found in CXCR3-positive naive cells than in CXCR3-negative naive cells.

The CDR3 sequence is 16 residues long. Germline CDR1 is LGHNA and CDR2 is YNFKEQ. About this clonotype: Its antigen is as yet unknown.

Investigators sorted each CD8+ T cell subset in triplicate, taking around 290,000 cells each time. Via 5' RACE with UMI labels, TRB cDNA libraries were prepared. Reanalyzing the 5' RACE reads, TCRdb keeps one entry per CDR3 protein, without DNA. This sample contains tens of thousands of distinct CDR3 sequences. The gene calls are TRBV4-2 and TRBJ1-6. This sequence was found in a human donor in good health. Some clones in this sample may be carry-over from other donors' samples. Sequencing input: naive CXCR3+ CD8+ T cells from blood. Indicated subset: CD45RO-CCR7+CD27+CD95- naive CD8+ T cells expressing CXCR3 (TNR3+). The CDR3 sequence: CASSQEETADNSPLHF.